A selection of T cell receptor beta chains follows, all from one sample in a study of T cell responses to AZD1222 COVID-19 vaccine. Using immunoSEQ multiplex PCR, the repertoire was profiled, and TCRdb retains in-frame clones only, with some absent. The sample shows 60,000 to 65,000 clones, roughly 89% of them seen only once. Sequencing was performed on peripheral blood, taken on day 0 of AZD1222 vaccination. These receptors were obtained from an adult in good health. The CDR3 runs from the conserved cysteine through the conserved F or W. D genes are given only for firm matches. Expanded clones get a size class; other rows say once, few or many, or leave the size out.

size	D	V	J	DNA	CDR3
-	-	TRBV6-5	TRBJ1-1	TGTGCCAGCAGTTACTCGGGGCAAGAAGCTTTCTTT	CASSYSGQEAFF
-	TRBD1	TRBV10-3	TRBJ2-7	TGTGCCATCAGCGCCCTGGGACAGCCAGTCGGAGACGAGCAGTACTTC	CAISALGQPVGDEQYF
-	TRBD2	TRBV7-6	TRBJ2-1	TGTGCCAGCAGCCTCGGGGGACTAGCGGGAAGGTCCTACAATGAGCAGTTCTTC	CASSLGGLAGRSYNEQFF
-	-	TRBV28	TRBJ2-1	TGTGCCAGCAGTCTTCGGGACCGCCCTAATGAGCAGTTCTTC	CASSLRDRPNEQFF
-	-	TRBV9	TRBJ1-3	TGTGCCAGCAGCGTAGGAGCCGGGACCAGCTCTGGAAACACCATATATTTT	CASSVGAGTSSGNTIYF
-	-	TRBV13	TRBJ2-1	TGTGCCAGCAGCGAAGGGACTCCCGACAATGAGCAGTTCTTC	CASSEGTPDNEQFF
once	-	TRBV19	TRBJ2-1	TGTGCCAGTAGTATAGATCGGTCTGGGCCGGACCCGTTCTTC	CASSIDRSGPDPFF
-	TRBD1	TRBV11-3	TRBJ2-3	TGTGCCAGCAGCCCGGACAGGGGAGTTCAAGATACGCAGTATTTT	CASSPDRGVQDTQYF
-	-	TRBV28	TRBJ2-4	TGTGCCAGCAGTCCCGGGACCCCTCCCTTGGTGTACTTC	CASSPGTPPLVYF
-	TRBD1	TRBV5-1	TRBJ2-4	TGCGCCAGCAGCTTGGGGGACAGGGAGGTAGACATTCAGTACTTC	CASSLGDREVDIQYF
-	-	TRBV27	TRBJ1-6	TGTGCCCCAGGATCACCCCTCCACTTT	CAPGSPLHF
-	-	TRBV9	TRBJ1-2	TGTGCCAGCAGCGTAGCCGGGGGTAGCTATGGCTACACCTTC	CASSVAGGSYGYTF
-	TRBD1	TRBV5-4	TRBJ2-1	TGTGCCAGCAGCCCGGACAGGGGAAGAGGGGCTTTACACAATGAGCAGTTCTTC	CASSPDRGRGALHNEQFF
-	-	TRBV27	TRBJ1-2	TGTGCCAGCACCCGAGGGGCGCGTGGCTACACCTTC	CASTRGARGYTF
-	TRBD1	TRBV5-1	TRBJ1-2	TGCGCCAGCAGCTATGACAGGGTAGAACATGGCTACACCTTC	CASSYDRVEHGYTF
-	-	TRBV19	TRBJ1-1	TGTGCCAGTAGTATCCGGGAGCGCACTGAAGCTTTCTTT	CASSIRERTEAFF
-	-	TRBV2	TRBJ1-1	TGTGCCAGGGTGAGGGGGGACACTGAAGCTTTCTTT	CARVRGDTEAFF
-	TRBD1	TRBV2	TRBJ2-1	TGTGCCAGCAGGGAAACGACAGGGGGCCTCCCTGGTCAAGCGTTCTTC	CASRETTGGLPGQAFF
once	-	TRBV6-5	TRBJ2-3	TGTGCCAGCAGGGAGAATGGACCGTTCACAGATACGCAGTATTTT	CASRENGPFTDTQYF
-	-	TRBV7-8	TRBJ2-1	TGTGCCAGCAGCTTAGCGAGGGGCTCCTACAATGAGCAGTTCTTC	CASSLARGSYNEQFF
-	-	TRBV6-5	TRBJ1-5	TGTGCCAGCAACGCTTACAGGGACCCCAATCAGCCCCAGCATTTT	CASNAYRDPNQPQHF
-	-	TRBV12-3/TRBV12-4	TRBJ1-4	TGTGCCAGCAGTTTAGCGGCGGGGGAAAAACTGTTTTTT	CASSLAAGEKLFF
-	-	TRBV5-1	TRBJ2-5	TGCGCCAGCAGCTTCACGAGCGACCAAGAGACCCAGTACTTC	CASSFTSDQETQYF
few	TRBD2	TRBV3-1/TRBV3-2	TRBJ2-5	TGTGCCAGCAGCCAAGCGGGGGGGCAAGAGACCCAGTACTTC	CASSQAGGQETQYF
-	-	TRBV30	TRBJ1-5	TGTGCCTGGAGTGTACGTCATGGTGGGAATCAGCCCCAGCATTTT	CAWSVRHGGNQPQHF
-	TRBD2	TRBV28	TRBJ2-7	TGTGCCAGCAGACCCACTCTACTAAGCGGGGGGAGGTCGCAGTACTTC	CASRPTLLSGGRSQYF
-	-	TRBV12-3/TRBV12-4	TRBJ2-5	TGTGCCAGCAGTTTAGCGGATGAAGAGACCCAGTACTTC	CASSLADEETQYF
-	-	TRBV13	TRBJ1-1	TGTGCCAGCAGCTCACTGACAGTGAACACTGAAGCTTTCTTT	CASSSLTVNTEAFF
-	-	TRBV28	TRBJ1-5	TGTGCCAGCGGACGTCAGCCCCAGCATTTT	CASGRQPQHF
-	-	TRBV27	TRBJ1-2	TGTGCCAGCAGTTCGGCAGGCCCGCCCAACTATGGCTACACCTTC	CASSSAGPPNYGYTF
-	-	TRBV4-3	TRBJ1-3	TGCGCCAGCAGCCAAGGGGGCAGCTCTGGAAACACCATATATTTT	CASSQGGSSGNTIYF
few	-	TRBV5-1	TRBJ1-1	TGCGCCAGTTTGGGACACGCGAACACTGAAGCTTTCTTT	CASLGHANTEAFF
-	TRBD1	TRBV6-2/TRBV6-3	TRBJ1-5	TGTGCCAGCACCCCGGGACAGGGGAAAAATCAGCCCCAGCATTTT	CASTPGQGKNQPQHF
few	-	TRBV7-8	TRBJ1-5	TGTGCCAGCAGCTTCGGTGGCGGGGAGGGTCAGCCCCAGCATTTT	CASSFGGGEGQPQHF
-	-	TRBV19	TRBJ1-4	TGTGCCAGTAGTGACACCCCAGGGGTCGAAAAACTGTTTTTT	CASSDTPGVEKLFF
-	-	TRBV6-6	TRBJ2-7	TGTGCCAGCAGTAACGGGGTTGGGACCTACGAGCAGTACTTC	CASSNGVGTYEQYF
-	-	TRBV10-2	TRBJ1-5	TGCGCCAGCTCAGGGGAACGCAATCAGCCCCAGCATTTT	CASSGERNQPQHF
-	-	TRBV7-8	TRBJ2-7	TGTGCCAGCAGCCCCCTTGGAGCAGGGCCAAAAGAGCAGTACTTC	CASSPLGAGPKEQYF
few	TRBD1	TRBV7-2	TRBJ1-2	TGTGCCAGCAGCTTCGACAGGGAAGATGGCTACACCTTC	CASSFDREDGYTF
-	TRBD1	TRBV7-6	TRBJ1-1	TGTGCCAGCAGCCAAGACAGGGTATCGGACACTGAAGCTTTCTTT	CASSQDRVSDTEAFF
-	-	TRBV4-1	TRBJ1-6	TGCGCCAGCAGCCAAGGGGGACTTCCAAATTCACCCCTCCACTTT	CASSQGGLPNSPLHF
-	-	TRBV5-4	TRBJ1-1	TGTGCCAGCAGCTCTGCCGGGGGGGGATCTGAAGCTTTCTTT	CASSSAGGGSEAFF
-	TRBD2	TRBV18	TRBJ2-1	TGTGCCAGCTCACCAGGACTAGGACAAGATGAGCAGTTCTTC	CASSPGLGQDEQFF
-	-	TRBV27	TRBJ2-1	TGTGCCTCTAAGGATCCTCAATCGGGGATCAATGAGCAGTTCTTC	CASKDPQSGINEQFF
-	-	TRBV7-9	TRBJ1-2	TGTGCCAGCAGTAACCGTGGGGGGTCTAACTATGGCTACACCTTC	CASSNRGGSNYGYTF
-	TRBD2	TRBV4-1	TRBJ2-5	TGCGCCAGCAGCCAAGGGGGAGGGAAGGAGACCCAGTACTTC	CASSQGGGKETQYF
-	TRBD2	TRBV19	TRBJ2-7	TGTGCCACCCTAGCGGGGCAGGGGCGTACCTACGAGCAGTACTTC	CATLAGQGRTYEQYF
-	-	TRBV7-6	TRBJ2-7	TGTGCCAGCAGCTTAGTCGTGATGTATGGATATCAAGGGGAGCAGTACTTC	CASSLVVMYGYQGEQYF
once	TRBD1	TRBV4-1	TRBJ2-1	TGCGCCAGCAGCCGGGACAGTTACAATGAGCAGTTCTTC	CASSRDSYNEQFF
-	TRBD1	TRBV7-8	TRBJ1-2	TGTGCCAGCAGTTCCGGGCGGACAGGGAATGGCTACACCTTC	CASSSGRTGNGYTF
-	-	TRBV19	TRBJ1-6	TGTGCCAGTAGTATAAGGAACAGGGATAATTCACCCCTCCACTTT	CASSIRNRDNSPLHF
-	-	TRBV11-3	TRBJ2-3	TGTGCCAGCAGCTTGGACAGTACTAGCACAGATACGCAGTATTTT	CASSLDSTSTDTQYF
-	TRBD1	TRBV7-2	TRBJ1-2	TGTGCCAGCAGCGTAGAATTGACAGGGGGCAAGGGCTACACCTTC	CASSVELTGGKGYTF
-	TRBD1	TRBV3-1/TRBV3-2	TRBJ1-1	TGTGCCAGCAGCCAAGTGCGACAGGGGGCCTTAGCTTTCTTT	CASSQVRQGALAFF